This T cell receptor beta chain originates from a study of cytomegalovirus exposure and HLA in healthy donors. This cohort consisted of healthy bone marrow donors. 13 Jbeta primers and 60 Vbeta primers were used for the PCR. The protocol was immunoSEQ multiplex PCR, while the TCRdb copy is restricted to in-frame clones and leaves out a portion. The sample contains 100,000 to 150,000 clones, roughly 74% of which appear only once. Turning to this clone: The antigen is not known.

The study's findings and limits: Within a later analysis, the majority of CMV-associated TCR beta chains appeared HLA-restricted. HLA-A and HLA-B allele assignments for most subjects were reportedly predicted accurately using TCR beta sequences. Prior analysis indicated that the majority of TCR beta V segments exhibited productivity approximately 90% or approximately 30% of the time.

The germline CDR1 and CDR2 sequences are ENHRY and SYGVKD. The CDR3 length is 14 residues. V was cut by 6 bases and J by 0 bases, with 8 bases left in between. The V gene is TRBV10-3, the J gene TRBJ2-2; D remains ambiguous. The origin of this receptor is a woman in her 50s in good health and CMV-seropositive. Sequenced material: PBMCs. In DNA form, the CDR3 reads TGTGCCATCAGCCAGACTGCGAACACCGGGGAGCTGTTTTTT. Amino acids: CAISQTANTGELFF.